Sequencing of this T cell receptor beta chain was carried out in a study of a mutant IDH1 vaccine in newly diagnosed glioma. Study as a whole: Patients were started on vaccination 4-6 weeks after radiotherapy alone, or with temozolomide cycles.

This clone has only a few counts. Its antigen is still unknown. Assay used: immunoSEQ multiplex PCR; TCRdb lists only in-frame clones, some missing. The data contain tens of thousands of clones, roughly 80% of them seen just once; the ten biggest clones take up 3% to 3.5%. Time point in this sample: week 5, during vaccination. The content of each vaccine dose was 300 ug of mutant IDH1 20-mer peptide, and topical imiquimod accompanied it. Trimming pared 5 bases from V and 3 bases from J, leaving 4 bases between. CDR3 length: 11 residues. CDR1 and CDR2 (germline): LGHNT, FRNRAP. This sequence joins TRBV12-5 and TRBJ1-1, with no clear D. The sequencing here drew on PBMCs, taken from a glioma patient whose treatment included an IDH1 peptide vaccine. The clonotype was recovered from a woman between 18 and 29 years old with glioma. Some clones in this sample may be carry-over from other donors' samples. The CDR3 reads CASGGDTEAFF. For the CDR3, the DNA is TGTGCTAGTGGTGGAGACACTGAAGCTTTCTTT.